This TCR beta chain is from a study of shared clonotypes between healthy human individuals (dated by TCRdb to about 2020). A note on the overall study: The cohort comprised a couple of women and a few men aged 18 to 49 years. Per donor, three plates each were used for CD4 naive and CD4 memory, two for CD8 naive, and one for CD8 memory. To estimate repertoire size and how much clonotype sharing occurs between individuals, the study deeply sequenced the blood TCR repertoires of 5 or 6 healthy adults. To increase sequencing depth and limit assay-specific biases, different laboratories used diverse techniques to prepare libraries and sequence TCR repertoires. Between about 0.8 and 9.5 billion PBMCs per donor were obtained by leukapheresis.

Here is what the overall study found, with its caveats: Based on pairwise subsampling, the degree of clonotype sharing among donors was expected to be affected by sequencing depth. Larger estimated clonotype richness was generally found for naive subsets than for memory subsets. When a handful of donors were compared, the shared fraction of clonotypes was about 5.4% for naive CD4, 3.5% to 4% for naive CD8, more than 2% for memory CD4, and approximately 0.4% for memory CD8. Compared with non-shared clonotypes, the clonotypes found in all four sorted-subset donors had higher generation probabilities. Because the study included only a small number of donors, the genetic and exposure-history diversity represented was limited. Even with the large sequencing depth, rarefaction of the sorted-subset datasets indicated that sequencing was incomplete. Sampling was restricted to blood, and TCR repertoires in tissues likely differ from the TCR repertoires found in blood.

Using the deep immunoSEQ assay, TCR CDR3 regions were amplified from genomic DNA by multiplex PCR. For each cell subset, the extracted genomic DNA was distributed evenly across all wells of several immunoSEQ 96-well plates, and each plate served as one replicate. Each replicate PCR for sorted subsets received 150 to 250 ng genomic DNA, equal to 30,000 or so T cell genomes. Purified libraries were measured with a Qubit 3.0 fluorometer, size-checked on a Bioanalyzer 2100, and measured again with the KAPA Library Quantification kit. Every immunoSEQ 96-well plate was sequenced on a dedicated single-read 150-cycle Illumina NextSeq 550 flow cell. Turning to the authors' computational methods: The immunoSEQ output contained only junctional sequences without quality scores, so filtering could not match that applied to full-length reads. To assign V/J genes and CDR3, sequences were annotated against IMGT germline references using PyIR, a Python wrapper for IgBLAST v1.9. Reads with weak V/J assignments (E-value above 1e-6), missing CDR3, stop codons, out-of-frame junctions, or ambiguous translated residues were removed. A V3J clonotype was defined by an identical inferred V gene, J gene, and CDR3 amino acid sequence. Percentage overlap between repertoires was computed as shared unique clonotypes divided by the size of the smaller repertoire. Richness of each repertoire was evaluated using RTK rarefaction, the Chao1 estimator, and Recon v2.1 estimates of unobserved clonotypes. OLGA was used to compute generation probabilities for all TCRbeta clonotypes that the gDNA method yielded from a handful of donors. Sourced from immuneACCESS, this table was stored by TCRdb with only in-frame sequences that have V and J called. A share of the clones is absent; for the studies checked, an unresolved V gene accounts for under half, and the remainder has no known explanation. V and J calls and clone size follow that table, whereas D and trimming were derived from the DNA. The sample table records some 1,400,000 clones; roughly 96% of these occur just once. The ten top clones hold roughly 1.2% of the sample.

In regard to this clone: Its antigen is currently not known. Base-call qualities are not available, and no considerably larger clone is one nucleotide away.

V is clipped by 1 base and J by 6 bases, and the sequence between their germline boundaries is 16 bases long. CDR1 is given as LNHDA and CDR2 as SQIVND, both from the germline V gene (reference sequence). The CDR3 spans 16 residues, from the cysteine through the phenylalanine. Only the CDR3 portion is preserved as DNA: 48 bases, with reading frame beginning at the first base. Healthy HIV-negative adults with no recently reported acute infections or vaccinations were included as donors. Every donor was a Caucasian adult living in Nashville, Tennessee, USA. Magnetic negative selection was used to enrich CD4+ T cells, after which naive cells were positively selected on CD45RA and the negative fraction became the memory subset. Blood was collected by leukapheresis, and PBMCs were isolated by Ficoll-Histopaque density gradient centrifugation and then cryopreserved in liquid nitrogen vapor phase. Analytical flow cytometry was used to check the purity and quantity of every magnetically sorted T cell population. Genomic DNA was isolated from each sorted fraction and quantified by UV absorbance on a Nanodrop 2000c.

The chain was built from TRBV19 and TRBJ1-5, with the D gene not clear enough to name. The receptor's source is a man in his thirties or forties in good health. The sample was naive CD4+ T cells sorted from blood. This sample's cell subset or site label indicates: CD45RA+ positively selected. The DNA reads TGTGCCAGTAGTATAGTATACGGCGAAGTTGGTCAGCCCCAGCATTTT. It translates as CASSIVYGEVGQPQHF. The CDR3, completed at both ends by the reference TRBV19 and TRBJ1-5 genes, gives the full variable domain DGGITQSPKYLFRKEGQNVTLSCEQNLNHDAMYWYRQDPGQGLRLIYYSQIVNDFQKGDIAEGYSVSREKKESFPLTVTSAQKNPTAFYLCASSIVYGEVGQPQHFGDGTRLSIL.